Below, 2 T cell receptor beta chains from the same sample are listed, as sequenced in a study of persistence of HIV-infected CD4 T cells. No cognate antigen is known for these TCRs. Sequencing used immunoSEQ version 4 in survey mode. The method was immunoSEQ multiplex PCR; TCRdb's version includes in-frame clones alone and lacks a portion of them. Among 40,000 or so clones listed, 88% were seen once. Anti-CD3/anti-CD28 beads served as a nonspecific positive control stimulus. Sorting of responding CD4+ T cells relied on upregulated CD40 ligand together with CD69. This specimen was CD4+ T cells sorted from PBMCs after approximately 20-hour stimulation, taken from a patient who received antiretroviral therapy. The receptor source for this set is an adult woman with HIV who was CMV-seropositive.

This clone was observed a single time. The chain recombines TRBV2 with TRBJ1-4; possible D gene TRBD1, 5 bases. With 6 bases removed from V and 8 bases from J, the gap between germline ends came to 13 bases. The germline CDR1 and CDR2 sequences are SNHLY and FYNNEI. This CDR3 spans 13 amino acids. CDR3 residues: CASRLGGVEKLFF. In DNA, the CDR3 is TGTGCCAGCAGATTGGGAGGGGTAGAAAAACTGTTTTTT.

V and J are TRBV5-1 and TRBJ1-1; D gene ambiguous. CDR3 length: 15 amino acids. Germline V gene lookup returns CDR1 SGHRS and CDR2 YFSETQ. V lost 1 base, J lost 3 bases, and 13 bases lay in between. CDR3 DNA: TGCGCCAGCAGCTTGCGGTCTCCTCGGGACACTGAAGCTTTCTTT. It encodes CASSLRSPRDTEAFF.